Listed here are 24 T cell receptor beta chains from one sample, sequenced in a study of human T cells and chemical hapten exposure. Described time point: patch test 1, 2 weeks after DPC sensitization. The treatment here: therapeutic diphenylcyclopropenone sensitization with weekly scalp DPC. From the RACE reads, TCRdb called clonotypes with MiXCR, one entry per CDR3 protein. The sample has some 200,000 distinct CDR3 sequences, 20% to 25% seen once. The material sequenced was whole blood, taken in connection with sensitization to the hapten diphenylcyclopropenone (DPC). All receptors derive from a woman aged 45 to 65 with alopecia areata. Some clones in this sample may be carry-over from other donors' samples.

This clonotype was recorded a few times. The rearrangement links TRBV7-9 to TRBJ2-2; D is uncertain. Germline V CDR1 and CDR2: SEHNR, FQNEAQ (reference sequence). This CDR3 spans 14 amino acids. V was cut by 1 base and J by 6 bases, with 9 bases left in between. CDR3 region: CASSLGPSAGELFF. CDR3 sequence (DNA): TGTGCCAGCAGCTTAGGACCGAGCGCCGGGGAGCTGTTTTTT.

The chain is built from TRBV25-1 and TRBJ2-3; D possibly corresponds to TRBD2 (6 bases). The V end lost 5 bases, the J end lost 2 bases, and 11 bases lay between the germline ends. Germline V lookup: CDR1 MGHDK, CDR2 SYGVNS. The CDR3 sequence is 14 residues long. The CDR3 DNA follows: TGTGCCAGCAGTCGCTGGCGGGACACAGATACGCAGTATTTT. Translated: CASSRWRDTDTQYF.

The J gene is TRBJ2-5, the V gene TRBV4-2, with D possibly TRBD2 on 6 matching bases. The CDR3 loop spans 17 amino acids. Germline-derived CDR1 and CDR2 are LGHNA and YNFKEQ. Trimming shortened V by 5 bases and J by 4 bases, and 23 bases separated the two germline ends. This CDR3 reads CASSERSFFGGRETQYF. CDR3 nucleotide sequence: TGTGCCAGCAGCGAAAGGTCTTTCTTCGGGGGAAGAGAGACCCAGTACTTC.

Only a few counts were recorded for this clonotype. The V call is TRBV4-2, the J call TRBJ2-3, with 12 bases fitting TRBD2. The CDR3 contains 16 residues. CDR1 LGHNA and CDR2 YNFKEQ come from the germline V gene. V shed 5 bases, J shed 5 bases, and the junction held 8 bases outside the gene matches. The CDR3 DNA reads TGTGCCAGCAGCTCCAGACTAGCGGGAGCCGTAGATACGCAGTATTTT. Protein: CASSSRLAGAVDTQYF.

This clonotype was counted a few times. This chain uses TRBV10-3 with TRBJ1-1, with 10 bases identical to TRBD1. Germline CDR1 ENHRY, CDR2 SYGVKD. This CDR3 comprises 13 residues. With 7 bases clipped from V and 5 bases from J, the junction kept 4 bases outside the gene matches. As DNA, the CDR3 is TGTGCCATCACCCGGGACAGGGGAACTGAAGCTTTCTTT. Amino acids: CAITRDRGTEAFF.

The chain has TRBV2 and TRBJ1-2; D is uncertain. Germline V gene lookup returns CDR1 SNHLY and CDR2 FYNNEI. This CDR3 has 13 amino acids. V was clipped by 4 bases and J by 5 bases, with 11 bases between them. The CDR3 loop is CASSVSQQYGYTF. The CDR3 nucleotides are TGTGCCAGCAGTGTATCCCAGCAGTATGGCTACACCTTC.

The V call is TRBV5-1, the J call TRBJ1-1; D might be TRBD1 (5 bases). Germline V gene lookup returns CDR1 SGHRS and CDR2 YFSETQ. The CDR3 is 15 amino acids. The V end lost 0 bases, the J end lost 3 bases, and 12 bases lay between the germline ends. CDR3: CASSLEAGRYTEAFF. The DNA of the CDR3 is TGCGCCAGCAGCTTGGAGGCAGGGCGGTACACTGAAGCTTTCTTT. The full variable domain, with the rest looked up from reference TRBV5-1 and TRBJ1-1, is KAGVTQTPRYLIKTRGQQVTLSCSPISGHRSVSWYQQTPGQGLQFLFEYFSETQRNKGNFPGRFSGRQFSNSRSEMNVSTLELGDSALYLCASSLEAGRYTEAFFGQGTRLTVV.

This clonotype was seen more than once but under ten times. The chain uses TRBV7-7 and TRBJ2-5, with TRBD2 matching over 15 bases. Germline trimming cut 4 bases from V and 1 base from J; bases unmatched to any gene: 13. Germline CDR1 SSHAT, CDR2 FNYEAQ (reference sequence). The CDR3 runs to 20 residues. This CDR3 reads CASSSGGLAGGRLAQETQYF. The CDR3 DNA sequence: TGTGCCAGCAGCTCCGGGGGACTAGCGGGAGGCAGGCTAGCCCAAGAGACCCAGTACTTC.

V and J are TRBV29-1 and TRBJ2-2; the D is unclear. Germline loops: CDR1 SQVTM, CDR2 ANQGSEA. V was pared by 0 bases and J by 7 bases, with 0 bases between. The CDR3 sequence is 10 residues long. DNA of the CDR3: TGCAGCGTTGAAGACGGGGAGCTGTTTTTT. This translates into CSVEDGELFF.

Only a few counts were recorded for this clonotype. The J gene is TRBJ2-7, the V gene TRBV6-1; D not resolved. Trimming removed 0 bases at V and 3 bases at J, with 9 bases between. Looked up from germline, CDR1 is MNHNS and CDR2 is SASEGT. The CDR3 is 14 residues long. CDR3 amino acids: CASSEAFSDYEQYF. As DNA, the CDR3 is TGTGCCAGCAGTGAAGCGTTCTCAGACTACGAGCAGTACTTC.

A few counts support this clonotype. V is TRBV9 and J is TRBJ1-1; 8 bases match TRBD1. J was trimmed by 2 bases and V by 4 bases; bases with no gene match: 10. Germline loops: CDR1 SGDLS, CDR2 YYNGEE. This CDR3 has 16 amino acids. CDR3 nucleotides: TGTGCCAGCAGCAAAGGGACAGGAGCCCCTAACACTGAAGCTTTCTTT. This encodes CASSKGTGAPNTEAFF.

This clonotype was found a few times. This chain connects TRBV6-4 to TRBJ2-1; TRBD2 matches 9 bases. V dropped 6 bases and J dropped 5; count of bases not matched to a gene: 8. This CDR3 contains 15 residues. The germline V gene encodes CDR1 MRHNA and CDR2 SNTAGT. Written as DNA, the CDR3 is TGTGCCAGCAGAGTAGCGGGAGAAGGCAACAATGAGCAGTTCTTC. It encodes CASRVAGEGNNEQFF.

V usage is TRBV6-6 and J usage is TRBJ1-5; 8 bases align to TRBD1. V shed 2 bases and J 2 bases; nucleotides not matched to a gene: 5. The CDR3 spans 16 residues. Germline V CDR1 and CDR2: MNHNY, SVGAGI (reference sequence). The CDR3 bases are TGTGCCAGCAGTTACGACAGGGGTCGGGGCAATCAGCCCCAGCATTTT. It translates to CASSYDRGRGNQPQHF.

V gene TRBV24-1 combines with J gene TRBJ2-2, with a tentative D call TRBD2 (6 bases). With 0 bases removed from V and 7 bases from J, the gap between germline ends came to 11 bases. The CDR3 runs 15 residues. Germline-derived CDR1 and CDR2 are KGHDR and SFDVKD. The CDR3 bases are TGTGCCACCAGTGATTTGGGAGGGGCTGACGGGGAGCTGTTTTTT. Its protein is CATSDLGGADGELFF.

This clonotype occurred a few times. The chain has TRBV5-1 and TRBJ2-1, with D possibly matching TRBD2 (7 bases). The CDR3 contains 15 residues. Germline V gene sequence: CDR1 SGHRS, CDR2 YFSETQ. With 4 bases removed from V and 6 bases from J, the gap between germline ends came to 17 bases. The CDR3, as DNA: TGCGCCAGCAGCCCCCCTGGCGGGGGCTCCAATGAGCAGTTCTTC. The encoded protein is CASSPPGGGSNEQFF.

The CDR3 sequence is CSVDGGAGYGYTF. CDR3 nucleotides: TGCAGCGTTGATGGGGGGGCAGGCTATGGCTACACCTTC. The chain recombines TRBV29-1 with TRBJ1-2; possible D gene TRBD1, 6 bases. This CDR3 is 13 amino acids long. Germline CDR1 and CDR2: SQVTM and ANQGSEA. V was cut by 3 bases and J by 4 bases, with 12 bases left in between.

This clonotype showed up just a few times. The chain employs TRBV5-6 and TRBJ2-7, with D perhaps matching TRBD2 (5 bases). Germline V gives CDR1 SGHDT, CDR2 YYEEEE. Trimming took 2 bases from V and 6 from J, leaving 15 bases between them. The CDR3 runs to 14 residues. The CDR3 DNA is TGTGCCAGCAGCTTTCTAACGGACCGGGGCGAGCAGTACTTC. It translates to CASSFLTDRGEQYF.

This clonotype was detected a few times. This chain connects TRBV11-2 to TRBJ1-2, with unresolved D. Germline assignment: CDR1 SGHAT and CDR2 FQNNGV. The CDR3 is 17 amino acids. V was trimmed by 5 bases and J by 2 bases, leaving 21 bases between them. The CDR3 protein is CASSPRLSEGANYGYTF. DNA of the CDR3: TGTGCCAGCAGCCCAAGGTTGTCGGAGGGAGCCAACTATGGCTACACCTTC. Full variable domain (outside the CDR3, taken from reference TRBV11-2 and TRBJ1-2): EAGVAQSPRYKIIEKRQSVAFWCNPISGHATLYWYQQILGQGPKLLIQFQNNGVVDDSQLPKDRFSAERLKGVDSTLKIQPAKLEDSAVYLCASSPRLSEGANYGYTFGSGTRLTVV.

This chain links TRBV27 with TRBJ2-3; D gene ambiguous. The CDR3 spans 13 residues. Germline CDR1 reads MNHEY; CDR2 reads SMNVEV (reference sequence). V was shortened by 6 bases and J by 2 bases, with 9 bases between the two germline ends. CDR3 in amino acids: CASSHHPTDTQYF. The CDR3 DNA is TGTGCCAGCAGCCACCACCCCACAGATACGCAGTATTTT.

The chain carries TRBV5-1 and TRBJ2-1; TRBD1 aligns across 11 bases. The length of the CDR3 is 16 residues. Per germline, CDR1 SGHRS and CDR2 YFSETQ. After removal of 1 base from V and 10 bases from J, the junction contained 10 bases not matched to a gene. The CDR3 DNA reads as TGCGCCAGCAGCTTGCGCGGGACAGGGGGACCGGAGGAGCAGTTCTTC. Its protein product is CASSLRGTGGPEEQFF.

This clonotype was picked up a small number of times. This chain connects TRBV12-3 or TRBV12-4 to TRBJ2-1; TRBD2 agrees at 14 bases. This CDR3 has 15 residues. J was trimmed by 6 bases and V by 6 bases; bases with no gene match: 4. CDR3 sequence (DNA): TGTGCCAGCAGACCCGGGACTAGCGGGAGCAATGAGCAGTTCTTC. It yields the protein CASRPGTSGSNEQFF.

The table lists this clonotype with a few counts. The chain is built from TRBV20-1 and TRBJ2-6, with D perhaps matching TRBD1 (6 bases). Germline V CDR1 and CDR2: DFQATT, SNEGSKA (reference sequence). The CDR3 sequence is 16 residues long. V was cut by 6 bases and J by 0 bases, with 15 bases left in between. CDR3 protein: CSATGHFLSGANVLTF. DNA for the CDR3: TGCAGTGCAACGGGACACTTCCTCTCTGGGGCCAACGTCCTGACTTTC.

This clonotype was recorded a few times. The gene calls are TRBV10-3 and TRBJ2-2; TRBD1 or TRBD2 may be the D gene (7 bases each). Trimming left V 4 bases short and J 4 bases short, with 13 bases between. Germline V gives CDR1 ENHRY, CDR2 SYGVKD. The length of the CDR3 is 15 residues. CDR3 sequence: CAISAGGQTTGELFF. CDR3 DNA sequence: TGTGCCATCAGTGCGGGGGGACAGACCACCGGGGAGCTGTTTTTT.

The chain has TRBV29-1 and TRBJ2-7, with 7 bases lining up with TRBD1. The CDR3 has 11 residues. Germline V gene lookup returns CDR1 SQVTM and CDR2 ANQGSEA. With V trimmed by 7 bases and J by 4 bases, 4 bases remained unmatched. Here the CDR3 reads CSAGQIYEQYF. DNA of the CDR3: TGCAGCGCGGGACAGATATACGAGCAGTACTTC.